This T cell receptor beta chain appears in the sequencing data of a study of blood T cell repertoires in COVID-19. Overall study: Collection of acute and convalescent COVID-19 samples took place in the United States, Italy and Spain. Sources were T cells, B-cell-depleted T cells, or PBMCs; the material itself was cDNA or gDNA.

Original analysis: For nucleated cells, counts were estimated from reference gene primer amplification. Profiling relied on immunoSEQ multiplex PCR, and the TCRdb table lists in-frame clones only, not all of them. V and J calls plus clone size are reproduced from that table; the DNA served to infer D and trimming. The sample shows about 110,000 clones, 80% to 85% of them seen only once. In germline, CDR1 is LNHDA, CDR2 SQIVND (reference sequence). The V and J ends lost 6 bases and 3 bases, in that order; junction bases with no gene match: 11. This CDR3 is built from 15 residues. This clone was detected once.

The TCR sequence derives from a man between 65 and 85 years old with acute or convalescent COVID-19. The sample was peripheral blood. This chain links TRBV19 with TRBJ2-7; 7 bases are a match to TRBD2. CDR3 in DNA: TGTGCCAGTAGACGCCAATTGGGGGGGGACTACGAGCAGTACTTC. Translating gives CASRRQLGGDYEQYF.